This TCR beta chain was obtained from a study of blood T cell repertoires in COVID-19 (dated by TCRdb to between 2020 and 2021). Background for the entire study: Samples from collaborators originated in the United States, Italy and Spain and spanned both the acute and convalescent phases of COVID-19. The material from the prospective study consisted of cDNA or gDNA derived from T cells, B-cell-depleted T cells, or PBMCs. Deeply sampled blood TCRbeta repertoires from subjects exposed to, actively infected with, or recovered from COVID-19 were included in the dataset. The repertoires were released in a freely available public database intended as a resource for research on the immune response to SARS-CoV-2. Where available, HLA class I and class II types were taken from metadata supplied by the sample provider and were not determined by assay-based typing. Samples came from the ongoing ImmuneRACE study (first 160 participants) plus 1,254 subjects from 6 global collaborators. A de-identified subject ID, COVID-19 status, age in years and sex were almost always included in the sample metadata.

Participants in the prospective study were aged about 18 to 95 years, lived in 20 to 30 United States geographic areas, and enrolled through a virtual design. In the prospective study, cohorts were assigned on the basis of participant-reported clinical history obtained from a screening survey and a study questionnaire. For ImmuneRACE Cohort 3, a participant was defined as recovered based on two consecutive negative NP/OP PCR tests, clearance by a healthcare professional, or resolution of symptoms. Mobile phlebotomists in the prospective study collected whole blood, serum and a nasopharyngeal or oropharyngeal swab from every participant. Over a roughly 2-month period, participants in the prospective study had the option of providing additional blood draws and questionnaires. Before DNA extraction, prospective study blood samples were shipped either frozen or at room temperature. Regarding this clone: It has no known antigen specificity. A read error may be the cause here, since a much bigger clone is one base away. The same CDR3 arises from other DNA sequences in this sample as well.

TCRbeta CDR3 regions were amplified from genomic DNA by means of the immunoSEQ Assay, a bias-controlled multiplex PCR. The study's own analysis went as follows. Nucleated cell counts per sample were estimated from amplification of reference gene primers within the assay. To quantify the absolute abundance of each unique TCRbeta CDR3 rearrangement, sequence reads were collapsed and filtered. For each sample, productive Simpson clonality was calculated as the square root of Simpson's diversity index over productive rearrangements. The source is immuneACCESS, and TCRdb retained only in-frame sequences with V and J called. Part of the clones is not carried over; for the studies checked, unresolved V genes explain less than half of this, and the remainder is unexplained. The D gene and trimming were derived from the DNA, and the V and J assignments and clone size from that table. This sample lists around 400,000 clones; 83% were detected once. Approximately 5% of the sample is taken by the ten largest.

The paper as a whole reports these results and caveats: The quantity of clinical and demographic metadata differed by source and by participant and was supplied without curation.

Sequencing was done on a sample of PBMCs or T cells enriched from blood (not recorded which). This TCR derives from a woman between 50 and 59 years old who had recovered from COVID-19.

The CDR3 reads as follows: CASSLGLAGYNEQFF. The nucleotide sequence is TGCGCCAGCAGCTTGGGACTAGCGGGCTACAATGAGCAGTTCTTC. This chain is built from TRBV5-1 and TRBJ2-1; TRBD2 lines up with 10 middle nucleotides. From the germline V gene, CDR1 is SGHRS and CDR2 is YFSETQ. V has 0 bases trimmed and J has 3 bases trimmed; junction bases matching no gene number 0. The CDR3 has 15 amino acids, counting the end cysteine and phenylalanine. Only CDR3 DNA is held: 45 bases, read in frame from base 1.